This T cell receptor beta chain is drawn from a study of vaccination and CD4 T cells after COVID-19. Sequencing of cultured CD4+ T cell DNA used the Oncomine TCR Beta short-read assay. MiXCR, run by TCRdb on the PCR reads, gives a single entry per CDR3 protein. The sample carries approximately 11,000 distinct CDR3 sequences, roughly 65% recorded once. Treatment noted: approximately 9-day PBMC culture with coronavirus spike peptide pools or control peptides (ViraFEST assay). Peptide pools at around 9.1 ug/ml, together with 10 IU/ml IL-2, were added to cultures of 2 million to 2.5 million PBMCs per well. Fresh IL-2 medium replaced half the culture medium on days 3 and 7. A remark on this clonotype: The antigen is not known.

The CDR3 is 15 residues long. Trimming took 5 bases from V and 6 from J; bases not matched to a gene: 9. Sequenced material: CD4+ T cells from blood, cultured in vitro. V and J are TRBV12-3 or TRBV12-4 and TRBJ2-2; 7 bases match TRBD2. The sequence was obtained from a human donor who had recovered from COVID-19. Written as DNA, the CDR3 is TGTGCCAGCAGTCGCAGACTAGCCCCCCCCGGGGAGCTGTTTTTT. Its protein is CASSRRLAPPGELFF.